This T cell receptor (beta chain) was retrieved from a study of blood T cell repertoires in COVID-19 (dated by TCRdb to 2018 to 2020). For the wider study: The collaborator samples originated in the United States, Italy and Spain and spanned the acute and convalescent phases of COVID-19. The material from the prospective study consisted of cDNA or gDNA derived from T cells, B-cell-depleted T cells, or PBMCs. The dataset comprised deeply sampled blood TCRbeta repertoires from subjects exposed to, actively infected with, or recovered from COVID-19. The repertoires were made available in a free public database intended to serve as a resource for research on the immune response to SARS-CoV-2. The samples were drawn from two sources: the first 160 participants of the ongoing ImmuneRACE study, and 1,200 or so subjects contributed by 6 global collaborators. Sample metadata almost always included a de-identified subject ID, COVID-19 status, age in years and sex. HLA class I and class II types, where available, came from metadata supplied by the sample provider rather than from assay-based typing.

Broader findings and caveats from the paper: How much clinical and demographic metadata was included differed by source and by participant, and the metadata was provided uncurated.

The CDR3 contains 14 residues, cysteine and phenylalanine counted. The retained sequence is limited to the CDR3, 42 bases, with the frame set at the first base. The germline V gene sets CDR1 to ENHRY and CDR2 to SYGVKD. V loses 7 bases of germline sequence and J loses 1 base, and the interval between the two ends is 13 bases. About this clone: Its antigen remains undetermined. One base away there is no much larger clone; base qualities are not given.

One collaborating source in Seattle enrolled patients while the patients were actively infected and followed the patients over time throughout the course of disease. Each collaborating institution followed its own protocols to collect whole blood in K2EDTA tubes. For TCRbeta analysis, collaborators shipped samples as frozen whole blood, isolated PBMCs, or DNA extracted from either of those sample types. TCRbeta CDR3 regions were amplified from genomic DNA using the immunoSEQ Assay, a bias-controlled multiplex PCR. As for the original processing: The number of nucleated cells in each sample was estimated from the amplification of reference gene primers within the assay. To quantify the absolute abundance of each unique TCRbeta CDR3 rearrangement, sequence reads were collapsed and filtered. For each sample, productive Simpson clonality was calculated as the square root of Simpson's diversity index across productive rearrangements. The clones in this table, taken by TCRdb from immuneACCESS, are in-frame only. Not every clone is retained; where verified, under half of the shortfall comes from an unresolved V gene, and the cause of the rest is unknown. The V and J calls and the clone size are those of that table, but D and trimming were determined from the DNA. Across this sample there are 150,000 or so clones, with 85% to 95% seen only once. The ten largest clones take up around 2% of the sample.

Material for sequencing was peripheral blood. The rearranged segments are TRBV10-3 and TRBJ1-1; the D gene identity is not certain. The source of this sequence is a woman aged 55 to 70 with COVID-19, enrolled during active disease. The CDR3 protein sequence reads: CAIKVRQENTEAFF. DNA sequence: TGTGCCATCAAGGTCCGACAAGAGAACACTGAAGCTTTCTTT.